Presented here are 8 T cell receptor beta chains from one specimen sequenced in a study of blood T cell repertoires in COVID-19. The repertoire was sequenced with immunoSEQ multiplex PCR; TCRdb's copy has only in-frame clones and lacks some. The repertoire includes about 72,000 clones, 86% of them detected once, and about a tenth sits in the top ten. Material for sequencing was peripheral blood. All receptors derive from a man aged 65 to 85 with active or convalescent COVID-19.

The V call is TRBV11-3, the J call TRBJ2-1, with TRBD2 identical over 10 bases. The CDR3 contains 19 residues. V shed 5 bases, J shed 2 bases, and the junction held 15 bases outside the gene matches. Germline lookup yields CDR1 SGHNT and CDR2 YENEEA. DNA for the CDR3: TGTGCCAGCAGCCGAGGGGGCCTAGCGGGAGCGTCCCCCTACAATGAGCAGTTCTTC. Translated: CASSRGGLAGASPYNEQFF.

This clone was detected only a few times. The chain has TRBV18 and TRBJ2-1; D might be TRBD2 (6 bases). Trimming removed 3 bases at V and 10 bases at J, with 13 bases between. Germline lookup yields CDR1 KGHSH and CDR2 LQKENI. The CDR3 loop spans 13 amino acids. The CDR3 region is CASSPGGLWEQFF. CDR3 DNA sequence: TGTGCCAGCTCACCTGGAGGGCTCTGGGAGCAGTTCTTC.

The V call is TRBV19, the J call TRBJ1-6, with D maybe TRBD1 (5 bases). Germline loops: CDR1 LNHDA, CDR2 SQIVND (reference sequence). The CDR3 has 13 amino acids. Trimming left V 5 bases short and J 10 bases short, with 12 bases between. As DNA, the CDR3 is TGTGCCAGTAGTGTTCGGGGGGACTCACCCCTCCACTTT. It encodes CASSVRGDSPLHF.

The V call is TRBV6-4, the J call TRBJ2-1, with 8 bases lining up with TRBD2. Unmatched junction bases numbered 10, after V lost 4 bases and J lost 8 bases. This CDR3 has 15 amino acids. Germline V CDR1 and CDR2: MRHNA, SNTAGT. The DNA for the CDR3 is TGTGCCAGCAGTGTGGGTCTAGCGGGCGTCGATGAGCAGTTCTTC. This codes for CASSVGLAGVDEQFF.

The chain joins TRBV29-1 to TRBJ2-5, with 11 bases identical to TRBD1. This CDR3 region has 15 residues. With 7 bases clipped from V and 1 base from J, the junction kept 8 bases outside the gene matches. CDR1 is SQVTM, CDR2 ANQGSEA, per germline. DNA of the CDR3: TGCAGCGCCCAGGCCGGGACAGGGGGCCAAGAGACCCAGTACTTC. It encodes CSAQAGTGGQETQYF.

A few counts support this clone. The chain combines TRBV4-3 with TRBJ2-7; 8 bases fit TRBD2. CDR3 size: 14 residues. Germline assignment: CDR1 LGHNA and CDR2 YSLEER. J was trimmed by 6 bases and V by 1 base; bases with no gene match: 5. As DNA, the CDR3 is TGCGCCAGCAGCCAAGGCGGACTAGCCTCCGAGCAGTACTTC. Its translation: CASSQGGLASEQYF.

The genes are TRBV28 and TRBJ2-1; the match to TRBD2 covers 8 bases. Germline CDR1 and CDR2: MDHEN and SYDVKM. This CDR3 spans 15 amino acids. J was trimmed by 15 bases and V by 2 bases; bases with no gene match: 15. The CDR3 is CASSLGGASGPGWFF. The CDR3 coding sequence is TGTGCCAGCAGTTTAGGTGGGGCTAGCGGGCCGGGTTGGTTCTTC.

This chain uses TRBV13 with TRBJ1-2; 8 bases match TRBD1. The germline V gene has CDR1 PRHDT and CDR2 FYEKMQ (reference sequence). CDR3 length equals 14 residues. V was pared by 5 bases and J by 2 bases, with 4 bases of the junction left unmatched. This chain's CDR3 is CASSLRGLNYGYTF. CDR3 sequence (DNA): TGTGCCAGCAGCCTCAGGGGGCTAAACTATGGCTACACCTTC.